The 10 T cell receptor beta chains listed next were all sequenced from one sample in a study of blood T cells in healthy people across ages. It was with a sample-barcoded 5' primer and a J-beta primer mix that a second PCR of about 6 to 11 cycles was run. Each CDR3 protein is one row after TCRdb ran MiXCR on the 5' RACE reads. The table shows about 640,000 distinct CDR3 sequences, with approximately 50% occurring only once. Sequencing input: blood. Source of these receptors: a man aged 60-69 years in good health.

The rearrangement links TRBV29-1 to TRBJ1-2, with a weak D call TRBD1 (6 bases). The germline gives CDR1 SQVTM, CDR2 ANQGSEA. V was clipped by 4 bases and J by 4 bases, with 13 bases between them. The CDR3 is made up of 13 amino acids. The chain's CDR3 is CSVVPQGSYGYTF. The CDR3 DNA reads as TGCAGCGTTGTTCCCCAGGGGAGCTATGGCTACACCTTC.

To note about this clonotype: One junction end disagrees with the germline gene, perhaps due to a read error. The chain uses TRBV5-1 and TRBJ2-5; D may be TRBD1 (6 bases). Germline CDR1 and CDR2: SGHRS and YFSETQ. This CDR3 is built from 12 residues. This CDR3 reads CASGQLQETQYF. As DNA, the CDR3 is TGTGCCAGCGGACAGCTCCAAGAGACCCAGTACTTC.

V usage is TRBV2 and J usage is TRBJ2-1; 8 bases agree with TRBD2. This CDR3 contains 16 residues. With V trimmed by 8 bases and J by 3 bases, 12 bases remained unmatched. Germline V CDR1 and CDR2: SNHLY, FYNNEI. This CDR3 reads CASLRAAGALYNEQFF. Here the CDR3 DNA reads TGTGCCAGCCTCCGCGCAGCGGGGGCCCTCTACAATGAGCAGTTCTTC.

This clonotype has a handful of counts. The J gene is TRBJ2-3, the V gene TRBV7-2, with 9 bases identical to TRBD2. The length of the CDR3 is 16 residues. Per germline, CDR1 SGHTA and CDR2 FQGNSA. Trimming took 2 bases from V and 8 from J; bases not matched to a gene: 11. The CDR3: CASSLIGTSRPATQYF. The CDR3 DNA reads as TGTGCCAGCAGCTTAATCGGGACTAGCCGGCCGGCTACGCAGTATTTT.

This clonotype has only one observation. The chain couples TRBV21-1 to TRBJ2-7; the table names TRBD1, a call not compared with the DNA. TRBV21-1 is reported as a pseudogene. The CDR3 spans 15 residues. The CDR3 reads CARNRPDRSSYEQYF. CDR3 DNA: TGTGCCAGAAACAGGCCGGACAGGTCCTCCTACGAGCAGTACTTC.

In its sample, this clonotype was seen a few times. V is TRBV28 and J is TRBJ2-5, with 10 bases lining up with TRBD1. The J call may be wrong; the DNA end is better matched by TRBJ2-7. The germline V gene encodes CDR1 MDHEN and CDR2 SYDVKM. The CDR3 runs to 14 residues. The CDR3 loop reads CASSWTGGAYEQYF. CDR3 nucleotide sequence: TGTGCCAGCAGTTGGACAGGGGGGGCCTACGAGCAGTACTTC.

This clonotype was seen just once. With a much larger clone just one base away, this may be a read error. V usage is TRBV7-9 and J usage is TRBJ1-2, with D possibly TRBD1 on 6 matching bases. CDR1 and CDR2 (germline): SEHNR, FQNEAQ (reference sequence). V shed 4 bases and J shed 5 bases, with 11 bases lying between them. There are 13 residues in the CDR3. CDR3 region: CASSSVQGYGYTF. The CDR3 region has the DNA TGTGCCAGCAGCTCTGTACAGGGTTATGGCTACACCTTC. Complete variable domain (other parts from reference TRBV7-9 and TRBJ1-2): DTGVSQNPRHKITKRGQNVTFRCDPISEHNRLYWYRQTLGQGPEFLTYFQNEAQLEKSRLLSDRFSAERPKGSFSTLEIQRTEQGDSAMYLCASSSVQGYGYTFGSGTRLTVV.

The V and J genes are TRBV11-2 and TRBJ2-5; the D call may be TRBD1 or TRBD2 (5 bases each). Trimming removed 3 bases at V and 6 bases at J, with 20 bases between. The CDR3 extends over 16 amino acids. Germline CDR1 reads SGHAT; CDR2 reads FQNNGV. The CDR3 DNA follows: TGTGCCAGCAGCTTTACCCTTACTCGAGCGGACAAGACCCAGTACTTC. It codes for CASSFTLTRADKTQYF.

The CDR3 nucleotides are TGTGCCAGCAGCCCGTGGACAGGGGTTGATCAGGCCTACGAGCAGTACTTC. It specifies CASSPWTGVDQAYEQYF. The chain combines TRBV3-1 with TRBJ2-7, with 9 bases identical to TRBD1. The CDR3 covers 17 residues. Unmatched junction bases numbered 12, after V lost 4 bases and J lost 2 bases. The germline CDR1 and CDR2 sequences are LGHDT and YNNKEL (reference sequence).

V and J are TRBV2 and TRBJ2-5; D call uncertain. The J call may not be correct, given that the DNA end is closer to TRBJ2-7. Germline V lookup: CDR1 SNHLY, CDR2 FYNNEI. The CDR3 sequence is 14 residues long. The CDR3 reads CASSEEHRAYEQYF. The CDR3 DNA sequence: TGTGCCAGCAGTGAGGAACATAGGGCCTACGAGCAGTACTTC.